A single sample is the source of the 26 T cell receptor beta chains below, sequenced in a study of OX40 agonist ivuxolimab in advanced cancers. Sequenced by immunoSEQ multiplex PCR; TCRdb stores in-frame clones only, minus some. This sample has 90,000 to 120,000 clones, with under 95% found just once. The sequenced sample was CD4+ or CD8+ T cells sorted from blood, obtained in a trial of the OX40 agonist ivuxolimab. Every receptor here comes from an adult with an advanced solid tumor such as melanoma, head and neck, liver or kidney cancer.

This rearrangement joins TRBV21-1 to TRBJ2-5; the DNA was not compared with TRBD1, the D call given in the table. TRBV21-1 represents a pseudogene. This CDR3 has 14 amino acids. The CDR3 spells CASTTGTAVQAQYF. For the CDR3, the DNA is TGTGCCAGCACCACCGGGACAGCGGTACAGGCCCAGTACTTC.

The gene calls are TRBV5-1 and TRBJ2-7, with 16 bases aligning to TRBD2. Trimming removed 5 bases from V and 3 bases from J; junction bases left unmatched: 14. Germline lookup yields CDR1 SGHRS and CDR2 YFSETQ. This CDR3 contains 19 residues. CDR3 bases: TGCGCCAGCAGACGCGAGGGGACTAGCGGGAGGGCCCTAGGCTACGAGCAGTACTTC. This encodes CASRREGTSGRALGYEQYF.

Here the CDR3 DNA reads TGTGCCAGTAGTATACGGGGGGCCCAAAGTGGCAACGTCCTGACTTTC. It yields the protein CASSIRGAQSGNVLTF. The chain couples TRBV19 to TRBJ2-6, with a tentative D call TRBD2 (7 bases). Trimming took off 2 bases at V and 9 bases at J, with 17 bases between the two ends. The CDR3 is 16 residues long. Germline lookup yields CDR1 LNHDA and CDR2 SQIVND (reference sequence).

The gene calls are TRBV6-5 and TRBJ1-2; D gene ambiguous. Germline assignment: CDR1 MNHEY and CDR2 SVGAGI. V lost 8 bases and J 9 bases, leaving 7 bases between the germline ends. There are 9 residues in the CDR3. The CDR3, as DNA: TGTGCCAGCCCCCCCCGCTACACCTTC. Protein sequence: CASPPRYTF.

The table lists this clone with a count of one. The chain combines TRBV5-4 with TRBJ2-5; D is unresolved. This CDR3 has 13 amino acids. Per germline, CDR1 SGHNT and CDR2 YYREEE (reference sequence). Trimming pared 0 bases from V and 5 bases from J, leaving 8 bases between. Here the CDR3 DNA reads TGTGCCAGCAGCTTGGACGCCGCGGAGACCCAGTACTTC. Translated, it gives CASSLDAAETQYF.

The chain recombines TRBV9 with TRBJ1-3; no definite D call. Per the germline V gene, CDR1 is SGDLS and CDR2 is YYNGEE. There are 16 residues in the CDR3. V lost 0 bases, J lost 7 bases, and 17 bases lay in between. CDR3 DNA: TGTGCCAGCAGCGTAGCCCCAGGAGGATTGAGCAACACCATATATTTT. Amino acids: CASSVAPGGLSNTIYF.

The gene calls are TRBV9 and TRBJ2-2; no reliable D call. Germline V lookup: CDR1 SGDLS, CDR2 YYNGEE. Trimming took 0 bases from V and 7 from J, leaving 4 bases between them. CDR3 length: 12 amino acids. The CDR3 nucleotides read TGTGCCAGCAGCGTAGGACACGGGGAGCTGTTTTTT. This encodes CASSVGHGELFF.

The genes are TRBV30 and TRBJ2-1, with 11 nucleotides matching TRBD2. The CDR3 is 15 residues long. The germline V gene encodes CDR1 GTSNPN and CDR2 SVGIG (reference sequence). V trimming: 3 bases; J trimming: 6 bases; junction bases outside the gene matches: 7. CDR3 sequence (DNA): TGTGCCTGGAGGATTAGCGGGGGGGCTGGCAATGAGCAGTTCTTC. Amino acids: CAWRISGGAGNEQFF.

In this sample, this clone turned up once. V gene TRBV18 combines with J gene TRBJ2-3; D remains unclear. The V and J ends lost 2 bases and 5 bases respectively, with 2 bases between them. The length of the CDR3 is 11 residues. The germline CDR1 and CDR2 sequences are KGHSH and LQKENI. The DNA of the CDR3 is TGTGCCAGCTCACCAGGAGATACGCAGTATTTT. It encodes CASSPGDTQYF.

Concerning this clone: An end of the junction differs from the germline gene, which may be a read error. CDR3 sequence (DNA): TGCGCCAGCAGTGAAGGGACAGGCCCCTACGGGCAGTACTTC. Its protein product is CASSEGTGPYGQYF. The V gene is TRBV10-1, the J gene TRBJ2-7; 8 bases match TRBD1. This CDR3 contains 14 residues. Germline loops: CDR1 WNHNN, CDR2 SYGVQD (reference sequence).

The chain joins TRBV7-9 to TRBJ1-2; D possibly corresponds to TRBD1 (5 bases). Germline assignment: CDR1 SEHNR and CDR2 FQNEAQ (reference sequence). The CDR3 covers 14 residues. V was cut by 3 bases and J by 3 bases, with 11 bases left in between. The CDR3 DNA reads TGTGCCAGCAGCTTTTCCAGGGTGGACTATGGCTACACCTTC. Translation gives CASSFSRVDYGYTF.

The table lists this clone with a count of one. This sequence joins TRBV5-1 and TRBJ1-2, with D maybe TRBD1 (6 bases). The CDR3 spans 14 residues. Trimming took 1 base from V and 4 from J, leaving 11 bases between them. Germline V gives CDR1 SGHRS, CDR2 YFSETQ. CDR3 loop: CASSLIQGTYGYTF. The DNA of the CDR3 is TGCGCCAGCAGCTTGATTCAGGGGACCTATGGCTACACCTTC.

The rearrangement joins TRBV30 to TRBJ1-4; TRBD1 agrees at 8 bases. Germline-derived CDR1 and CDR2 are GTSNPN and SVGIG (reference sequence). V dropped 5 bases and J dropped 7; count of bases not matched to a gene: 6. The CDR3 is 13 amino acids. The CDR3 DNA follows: TGTGCCTGGCGCAGGGGGCAGGTTGAAAAACTGTTTTTT. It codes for CAWRRGQVEKLFF.

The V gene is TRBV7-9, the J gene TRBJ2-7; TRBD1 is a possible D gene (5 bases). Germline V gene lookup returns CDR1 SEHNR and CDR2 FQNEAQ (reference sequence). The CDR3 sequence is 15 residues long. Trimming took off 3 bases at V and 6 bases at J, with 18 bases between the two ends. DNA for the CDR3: TGTGCCAGCAGCTTGGGCTCGGGCAGGGCGGCCGAGCAGTACTTC. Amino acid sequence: CASSLGSGRAAEQYF.

The CDR3 coding sequence is TGCGCCAGCAGCCAAGATCCGGGACAGAACTTTCAGCCCCAGCATTTT. Protein product: CASSQDPGQNFQPQHF. This chain connects TRBV4-1 to TRBJ1-5; 7 positions agree with TRBD1. In germline, CDR1 is MGHRA, CDR2 YSYEKL. V was pared by 0 bases and J by 6 bases, with 8 bases of the junction left unmatched. CDR3 size: 16 residues.

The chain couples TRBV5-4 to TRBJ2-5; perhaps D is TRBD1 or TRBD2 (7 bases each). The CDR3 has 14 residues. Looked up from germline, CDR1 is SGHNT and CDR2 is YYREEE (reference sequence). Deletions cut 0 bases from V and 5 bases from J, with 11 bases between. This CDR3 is CASSLAGGEETQYF. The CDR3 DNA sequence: TGTGCCAGCAGCTTGGCAGGGGGGGAGGAGACCCAGTACTTC.

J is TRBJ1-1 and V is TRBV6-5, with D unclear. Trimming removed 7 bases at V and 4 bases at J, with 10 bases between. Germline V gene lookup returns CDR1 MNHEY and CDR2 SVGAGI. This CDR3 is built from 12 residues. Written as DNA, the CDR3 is TGTGCCAGCACCGGCCTAGGCACTGAAGCTTTCTTT. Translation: CASTGLGTEAFF.

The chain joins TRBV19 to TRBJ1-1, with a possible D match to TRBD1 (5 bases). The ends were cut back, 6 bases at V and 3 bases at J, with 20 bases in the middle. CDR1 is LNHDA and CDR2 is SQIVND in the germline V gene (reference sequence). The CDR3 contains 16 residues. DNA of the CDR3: TGTGCCAGTAGCCCGACTGGGGGGTTGGGGCACACTGAAGCTTTCTTT. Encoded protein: CASSPTGGLGHTEAFF.

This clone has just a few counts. The CDR3 protein is CASSLELAGGPAGEQYF. The CDR3 DNA is TGTGCCAGCAGCTTAGAACTAGCGGGAGGGCCGGCGGGAGAGCAGTACTTC. The gene calls are TRBV7-3 and TRBJ2-7, with 13 bases identical to TRBD2. Germline loops: CDR1 SGHTA, CDR2 FQGTGA. The CDR3 covers 17 residues. The ends lost 2 bases at V and 7 bases at J; junction bases unmatched: 11.

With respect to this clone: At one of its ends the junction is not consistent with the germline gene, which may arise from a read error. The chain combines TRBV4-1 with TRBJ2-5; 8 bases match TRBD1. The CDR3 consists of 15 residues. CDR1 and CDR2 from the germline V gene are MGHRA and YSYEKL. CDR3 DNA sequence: TGCGCCAGCACCCAAAAGCAGGGGGCCCTGGAGACCCAGTACTTC. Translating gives CASTQKQGALETQYF.

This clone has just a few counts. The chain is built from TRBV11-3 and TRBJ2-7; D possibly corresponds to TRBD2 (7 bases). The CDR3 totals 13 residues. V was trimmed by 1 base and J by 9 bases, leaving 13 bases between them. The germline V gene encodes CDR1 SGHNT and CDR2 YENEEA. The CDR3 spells CASSLGRGHPQYF. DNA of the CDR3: TGTGCCAGCAGCTTAGGGCGGGGGCATCCGCAGTACTTC.

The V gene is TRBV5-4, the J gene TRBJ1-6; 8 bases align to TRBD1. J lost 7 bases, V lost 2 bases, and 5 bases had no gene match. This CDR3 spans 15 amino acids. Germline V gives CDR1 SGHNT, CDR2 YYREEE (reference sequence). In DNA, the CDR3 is TGTGCCAGCAGCTTCCCGACAGGGGTGAATTCACCCCTCCACTTT. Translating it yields CASSFPTGVNSPLHF.

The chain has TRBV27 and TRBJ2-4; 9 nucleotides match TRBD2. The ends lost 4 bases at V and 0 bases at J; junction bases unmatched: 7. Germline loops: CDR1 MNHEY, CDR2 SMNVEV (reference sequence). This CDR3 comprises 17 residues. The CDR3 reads CASSSASGTLAKNIQYF. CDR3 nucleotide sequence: TGTGCCAGCAGTTCGGCTAGCGGGACCTTAGCCAAAAACATTCAGTACTTC.

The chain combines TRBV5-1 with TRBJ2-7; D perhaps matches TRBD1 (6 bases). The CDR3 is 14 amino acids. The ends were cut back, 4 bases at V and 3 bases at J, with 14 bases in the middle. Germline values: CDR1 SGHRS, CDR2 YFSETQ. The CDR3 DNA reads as TGCGCCAGCAGCCACGGACAGCAACTCTACGAGCAGTACTTC. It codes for CASSHGQQLYEQYF.

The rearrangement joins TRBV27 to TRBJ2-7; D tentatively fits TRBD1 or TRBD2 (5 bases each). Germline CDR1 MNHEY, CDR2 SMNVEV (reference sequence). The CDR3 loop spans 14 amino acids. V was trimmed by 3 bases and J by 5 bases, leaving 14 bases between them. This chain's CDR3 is CASSFWGPHDEQYF. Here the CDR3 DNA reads TGTGCCAGCAGTTTTTGGGGACCCCACGACGAGCAGTACTTC.

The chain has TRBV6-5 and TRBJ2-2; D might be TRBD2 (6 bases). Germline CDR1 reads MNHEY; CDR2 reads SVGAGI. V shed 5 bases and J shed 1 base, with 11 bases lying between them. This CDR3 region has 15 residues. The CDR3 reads CASSGGGRNTGELFF. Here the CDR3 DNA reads TGTGCCAGCAGTGGGGGAGGACGGAACACCGGGGAGCTGTTTTTT.